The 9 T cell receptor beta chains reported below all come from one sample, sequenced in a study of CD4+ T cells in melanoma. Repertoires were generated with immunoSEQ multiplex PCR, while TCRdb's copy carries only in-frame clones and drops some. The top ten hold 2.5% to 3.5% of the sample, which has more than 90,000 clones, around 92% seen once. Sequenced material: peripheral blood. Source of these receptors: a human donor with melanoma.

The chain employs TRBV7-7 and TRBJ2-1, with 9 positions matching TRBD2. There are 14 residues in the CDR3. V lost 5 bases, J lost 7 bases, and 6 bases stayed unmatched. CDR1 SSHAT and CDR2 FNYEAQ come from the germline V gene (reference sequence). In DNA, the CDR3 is TGTGCCAGCAGCAACGGACTAGCGCATAATGAGCAGTTCTTC. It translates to CASSNGLAHNEQFF.

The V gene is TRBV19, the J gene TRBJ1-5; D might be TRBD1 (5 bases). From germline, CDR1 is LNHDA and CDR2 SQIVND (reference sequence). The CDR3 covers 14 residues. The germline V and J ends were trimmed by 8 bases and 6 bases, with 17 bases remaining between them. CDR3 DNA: TGTGCCAGTGCTCCGGCAGGGCTAAGTCAGCCCCAGCATTTT. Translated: CASAPAGLSQPQHF.

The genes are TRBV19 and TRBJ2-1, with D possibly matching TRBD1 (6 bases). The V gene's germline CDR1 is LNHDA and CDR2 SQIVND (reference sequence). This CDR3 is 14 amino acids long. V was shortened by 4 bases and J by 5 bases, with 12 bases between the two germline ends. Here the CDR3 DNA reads TGTGCCAGTAGTAGTCGGACAGTAAACAATGAGCAGTTCTTC. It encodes CASSSRTVNNEQFF.

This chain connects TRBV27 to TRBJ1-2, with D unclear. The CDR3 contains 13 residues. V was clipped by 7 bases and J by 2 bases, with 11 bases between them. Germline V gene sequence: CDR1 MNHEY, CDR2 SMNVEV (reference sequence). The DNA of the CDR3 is TGTGCCAGCACCGGTCACTTGAACTATGGCTACACCTTC. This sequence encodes CASTGHLNYGYTF.

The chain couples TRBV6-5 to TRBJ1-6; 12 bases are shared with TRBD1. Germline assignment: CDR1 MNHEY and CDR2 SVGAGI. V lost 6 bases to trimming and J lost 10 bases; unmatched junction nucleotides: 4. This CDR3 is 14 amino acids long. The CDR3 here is CASRTGTGGSPLHF. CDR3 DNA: TGTGCCAGCAGGACCGGGACAGGGGGCTCACCCCTCCACTTT.

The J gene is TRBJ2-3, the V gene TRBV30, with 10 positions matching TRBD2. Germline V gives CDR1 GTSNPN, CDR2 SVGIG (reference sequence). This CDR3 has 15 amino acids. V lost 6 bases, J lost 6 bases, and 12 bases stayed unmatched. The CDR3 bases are TGTGCCTGCCACCCGAAGCGGGGGGGCTCGGATACGCAGTATTTT. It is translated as CACHPKRGGSDTQYF.

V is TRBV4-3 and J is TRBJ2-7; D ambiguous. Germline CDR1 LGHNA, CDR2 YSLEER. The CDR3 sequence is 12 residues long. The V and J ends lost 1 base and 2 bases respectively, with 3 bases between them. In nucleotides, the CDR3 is TGCGCCAGCAGCCAAGGGCCCTACGAGCAGTACTTC. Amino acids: CASSQGPYEQYF.

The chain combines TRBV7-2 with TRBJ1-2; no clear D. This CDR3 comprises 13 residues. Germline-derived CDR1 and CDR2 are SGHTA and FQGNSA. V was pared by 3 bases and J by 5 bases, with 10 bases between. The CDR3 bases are TGTGCCAGCAGCTTGCAGGAGACATATGGCTACACCTTC. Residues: CASSLQETYGYTF.

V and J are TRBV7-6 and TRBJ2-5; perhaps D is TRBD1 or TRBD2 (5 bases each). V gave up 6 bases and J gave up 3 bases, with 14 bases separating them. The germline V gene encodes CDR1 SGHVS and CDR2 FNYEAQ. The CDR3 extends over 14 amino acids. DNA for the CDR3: TGTGCCAGCAGGTCCGGGACGAGGAAAGAGACCCAGTACTTC. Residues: CASRSGTRKETQYF. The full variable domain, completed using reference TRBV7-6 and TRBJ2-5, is GAGVSQSPRYKVTKRGQDVALRCDPISGHVSLYWYRQALGQGPEFLTYFNYEAQQDKSGLPNDRFSAERPEGSISTLTIQRTEQRDSAMYRCASRSGTRKETQYFGPGTRLLVL.